The clone carrying this T cell receptor beta chain turned up a few times. Original data processing: By means of reference gene primer amplification, nucleated cell counts were estimated. Libraries were prepared by immunoSEQ multiplex PCR; TCRdb keeps only in-frame clonotypes and omits some of them. V, J and clone size derive from that table, while D and trimming were established from the DNA sequence. Here the sample spans 250,000 or so clones, 88% being singletons. The data are from a study of blood T cell repertoires in COVID-19. Study information: Sites in the United States, Italy and Spain provided acute and convalescent COVID-19 samples. Sample material is recorded as cDNA or gDNA derived from T cells, B-cell-depleted T cells, or PBMCs.

Trimming took off 4 bases at V and 4 bases at J, with 10 bases between the two ends. CDR1 SGHAT and CDR2 FQNNGV come from the germline V gene. This CDR3 is built from 13 residues. The V gene is TRBV11-2, the J gene TRBJ1-1; no definite D call. The sequence came from a woman aged 40 to 55 who had recovered from COVID-19. Specimen: peripheral blood. The CDR3 DNA is TGTGCCAGCAGCTACTATAGAGGCACTGAAGCTTTCTTT. Its protein product is CASSYYRGTEAFF.